This TCR beta chain derives from a study of shared clonotypes between healthy human individuals. Points from the study as a whole: Larger estimated richness was generally seen in naive subsets than in memory subsets.

Genomic DNA per cell subset filled all wells of several immunoSEQ plates. Assay: immunoSEQ multiplex PCR; the TCRdb copy retains only in-frame clones and omits some. The sample includes roughly 520,000 clones, 90% to 97% of them seen just once. Germline CDR1 LNHNV, CDR2 YYDKDF (reference sequence). The CDR3 loop spans 14 amino acids. In the case of this clone: What it binds is not known.

The gene calls are TRBV15 and TRBJ2-5; D remains unclear. The J call could be wrong; TRBJ2-7 is a better fit for the DNA end. Sequencing used naive CD4+ T cells sorted from blood. Specified subset: CD45RA+ positively selected. The clonotype was recovered from a woman younger than 45 in good health. The CDR3 DNA is TGTGCCACCAGCAGAGATTTAGTGTCCTACGAGCAGTACTTC. This codes for CATSRDLVSYEQYF.